Following are 24 T cell receptor beta chains from one sample sequenced in a study of beta chain features in type 1 diabetes. Regarding the study as a whole: Among all four CD4+ subsets, Type 1 diabetes patients had TCRB CDR3s that were moderately but significantly shorter.

Antigens of these TCRs are unknown. As every portion of the isolated RNA was reverse transcribed, the sequencing read expressed TCRB transcripts. Sequenced by immunoSEQ multiplex PCR; TCRdb stores in-frame clones only, minus some. Found here are about 280,000 clones, 15% of them singletons; the top ten hold around 0.015%. Sequencing used naive CD4+ T cells from blood. The source is a young man with type 1 diabetes.

This clone occurred a few times. The same CDR3 can be traced to other DNA sequences in this sample. The J gene is TRBJ2-7, the V gene TRBV18; D is unclear. The V end lost 0 bases, the J end lost 3 bases, and 6 bases lay between the germline ends. This CDR3 is built from 13 residues. CDR1 is KGHSH, CDR2 LQKENI, per germline. CDR3 amino acids: CASSPPGSYEQYF. The CDR3 DNA reads as TGTGCCAGCTCACCACCGGGCAGCTACGAGCAGTACTTC.

This clone was observed a handful of times. CDR3: CASSLRTSGGNEQFF. The CDR3 DNA sequence: TGTGCCAGCTCACTGAGGACTAGCGGGGGCAATGAGCAGTTCTTC. The chain employs TRBV18 and TRBJ2-1; 13 bases match TRBD2. The CDR3 is 15 residues long. CDR1 is KGHSH and CDR2 is LQKENI in the germline V gene. Losses at the gene ends were 4 bases for V and 6 bases for J; bases not matched to a gene: 3.

This clone was observed a few times. J is TRBJ2-7 and V is TRBV6-5, with D tentatively TRBD1 (6 bases). The CDR3 contains 13 residues. CDR1 and CDR2 from the germline V gene are MNHEY and SVGAGI. The V end lost 5 bases, the J end lost 4 bases, and 12 bases lay between the germline ends. The CDR3 reads CASSRTRGYEQYF. CDR3 nucleotides: TGTGCCAGCAGTAGGACGAGGGGGTACGAGCAGTACTTC.

There are a few counts of this clone. This sequence joins TRBV7-9 and TRBJ2-1, with D possibly TRBD1 on 6 matching bases. This CDR3 is built from 15 residues. Germline loops: CDR1 SEHNR, CDR2 FQNEAQ (reference sequence). V lost 2 bases and J 8 bases, leaving 16 bases between the germline ends. The DNA for the CDR3 is TGTGCCAGCAGCTTAATCACAGCCTCAGGGGATGAGCAGTTCTTC. It yields the protein CASSLITASGDEQFF.

The chain is built from TRBV5-4 and TRBJ1-5; the D gene is possibly TRBD1 (5 bases). The CDR3 length is 13 residues. V gave up 4 bases and J gave up 11 bases, with 16 bases separating them. CDR1 SGHNT and CDR2 YYREEE come from the germline V gene (reference sequence). Here the CDR3 reads CASSQGPDSSQHF. The CDR3 nucleotides read TGTGCCAGCAGCCAAGGGCCCGACAGCTCCCAGCATTTT.

This clone was seen only a few times. The chain couples TRBV21-1 to TRBJ2-3; TRBD2 was called by the table and not checked on the DNA. TRBV21-1 is flagged as a pseudogene. This CDR3 comprises 19 residues. This CDR3 is CASSNSKCRGPAVADTQYF. In DNA, the CDR3 is TGTGCCAGCAGCAATTCAAAATGCCGGGGTCCGGCGGTAGCAGATACGCAGTATTTT.

This clone was seen more than once but under ten times. V is TRBV15 and J is TRBJ1-5; 7 positions agree with TRBD1. Germline trimming cut 5 bases from V and 4 bases from J; bases unmatched to any gene: 2. This CDR3 spans 13 amino acids. Germline V gene lookup returns CDR1 LNHNV and CDR2 YYDKDF (reference sequence). The CDR3 sequence is CATSVQGNQPQHF. The CDR3 DNA follows: TGTGCCACCAGCGTACAGGGGAATCAGCCCCAGCATTTT.

V gene TRBV30 combines with J gene TRBJ1-4, with 7 bases fitting TRBD1. Germline V gives CDR1 GTSNPN, CDR2 SVGIG (reference sequence). The CDR3 runs to 15 residues. Trimming cost V 1 base and J 5 bases; bases outside gene matches: 7. CDR3 residues: CAWSEGAGLNEKLFF. In nucleotides, the CDR3 is TGTGCCTGGAGTGAGGGGGCCGGATTAAATGAAAAACTGTTTTTT. The full variable domain, with the rest looked up from reference TRBV30 and TRBJ1-4, is SQTIHQWPATLVQPVGSPLSLECTVEGTSNPNLYWYRQAAGRGLQLLFYSVGIGQISSEVPQNLSASRPQDRQFILSSKKLLLSDSGFYLCAWSEGAGLNEKLFFGSGTQLSVL.

This clone was seen only a few times. The chain recombines TRBV18 with TRBJ2-5; 8 nucleotides agree with TRBD2. Germline trimming cut 8 bases from V and 5 bases from J; bases unmatched to any gene: 16. Germline CDR1 KGHSH, CDR2 LQKENI. This CDR3 has 16 amino acids. The CDR3 loop reads CASAPPTAGDFETQYF. The DNA of the CDR3 is TGTGCCAGCGCGCCTCCGACAGCGGGAGATTTTGAGACCCAGTACTTC.

The chain has TRBV9 and TRBJ1-4, with TRBD1 as a possible D gene (5 bases). In germline, CDR1 is SGDLS, CDR2 YYNGEE. V shed 4 bases and J shed 0 bases, with 13 bases lying between them. This CDR3 contains 16 residues. The CDR3 loop is CASSIDSSATNEKLFF. The CDR3 region has the DNA TGTGCCAGCAGCATAGACAGTTCCGCAACTAATGAAAAACTGTTTTTT.

This chain's CDR3 is CASSPSEDYGYTF. As DNA, the CDR3 is TGTGCCAGCAGCCCGTCCGAGGACTATGGCTACACCTTC. The chain joins TRBV11-2 to TRBJ1-2; D remains unclear. Germline CDR1 SGHAT, CDR2 FQNNGV. The CDR3 is 13 amino acids. V was trimmed by 5 bases and J by 3 bases, leaving 10 bases between them.

A few counts support this clone. The chain joins TRBV6-6 to TRBJ1-5; D not resolved. The CDR3 sequence is 12 residues long. V lost 6 bases and J 5 bases, leaving 8 bases between the germline ends. Germline V gene lookup returns CDR1 MNHNY and CDR2 SVGAGI (reference sequence). CDR3 in amino acids: CASSLVDQPQHF. In DNA form, the CDR3 reads TGTGCCAGCAGCTTAGTGGATCAGCCCCAGCATTTT.

This clone appeared a few times. The chain employs TRBV6-5 and TRBJ2-2, with TRBD1 identical over 9 bases. The CDR3 runs to 15 residues. Per the germline V gene, CDR1 is MNHEY and CDR2 is SVGAGI. The V gene end was trimmed by 6 bases and the J gene end by 4 bases; junction bases not matched to a gene: 6. CDR3 amino acids: CASRTGTGRTGELFF. The DNA of the CDR3 is TGTGCCAGCAGGACCGGGACAGGGCGCACCGGGGAGCTGTTTTTT.

This clone has only a few counts. The chain is built from TRBV28 and TRBJ2-3, with 9 bases that match TRBD2. Germline V gene lookup returns CDR1 MDHEN and CDR2 SYDVKM. The junction had 20 bases not matched to a gene; V was cut back by 0 bases and J by 7 bases. The CDR3 extends over 20 amino acids. The CDR3 loop reads CASSLWLAGALKSPVNTQYF. CDR3 bases: TGTGCCAGCAGTTTATGGTTAGCGGGGGCGCTAAAGTCACCGGTGAATACGCAGTATTTT.

This sequence joins TRBV7-9 and TRBJ1-4, with a weak D call TRBD1 (5 bases). Germline V gene sequence: CDR1 SEHNR, CDR2 FQNEAQ (reference sequence). CDR3 size: 14 residues. Trimming cost V 5 bases and J 7 bases, with 14 bases left between them. CDR3 sequence reads: CASSLQGRSEKLFF. CDR3 DNA: TGTGCCAGCAGCCTTCAGGGTAGGAGTGAAAAACTGTTTTTT. The variable domain in full, with the rest retrieved from reference TRBV7-9 and TRBJ1-4, is DTGVSQNPRHKITKRGQNVTFRCDPISEHNRLYWYRQTLGQGPEFLTYFQNEAQLEKSRLLSDRFSAERPKGSFSTLEIQRTEQGDSAMYLCASSLQGRSEKLFFGSGTQLSVL.

The chain uses TRBV6-1 and TRBJ2-7, with a tentative D call TRBD2 (6 bases). V was pared by 8 bases and J by 0 bases, with 11 bases between. Germline values: CDR1 MNHNS, CDR2 SASEGT. The CDR3 contains 13 residues. CDR3 DNA sequence: TGTGCCAGCTCGCTAGCGTTCTCCTACGAGCAGTACTTC. Its protein is CASSLAFSYEQYF.

This clone was counted a few times. The CDR3: CAWMQGGSYEQYF. In DNA, the CDR3 is TGTGCCTGGATGCAGGGGGGTAGCTACGAGCAGTACTTC. The genes are TRBV30 and TRBJ2-7, with D possibly matching TRBD1 (7 bases). Germline-derived CDR1 and CDR2 are GTSNPN and SVGIG (reference sequence). CDR3 length equals 13 residues. Deletions cut 4 bases from V and 3 bases from J, with 13 bases between.

The chain uses TRBV5-1 and TRBJ2-1; TRBD2 agrees at 12 bases. Per germline, CDR1 SGHRS and CDR2 YFSETQ. This CDR3 spans 15 amino acids. The trim removed 4 bases at V and 6 bases at J, leaving 5 bases unmatched. Here the CDR3 reads CASSPRLAGANEQFF. DNA of the CDR3: TGCGCCAGCAGCCCTAGACTAGCGGGAGCCAATGAGCAGTTCTTC.

In its sample, this clone was seen a few times. The V gene is TRBV5-1, the J gene TRBJ2-1, with 7 bases matching TRBD2. J gave up 10 bases and V 4 bases, and 26 bases lay outside the gene matches. Per germline, CDR1 SGHRS and CDR2 YFSETQ. CDR3 length: 19 amino acids. For the CDR3, the DNA is TGCGCCAGCAGCCCGGAGGGACTATCCCTTGCCGGGCTAGGGTACGAGCAGTTCTTC. Translating gives CASSPEGLSLAGLGYEQFF.

This clone was counted only a few times. CDR3 sequence (DNA): TGTGCCAGCCAGCGAGGAAACACCGGGGAGCTGTTTTTT. Amino acid sequence: CASQRGNTGELFF. The rearrangement joins TRBV5-5 to TRBJ2-2; D gene ambiguous. The V and J ends lost 7 bases and 2 bases respectively, with 9 bases between them. Germline-derived CDR1 and CDR2 are SGHKS and YYEKEE (reference sequence). The CDR3 is made up of 13 amino acids.

This chain connects TRBV9 to TRBJ1-2, with unresolved D. Trimming took off 0 bases at V and 0 bases at J, with 6 bases between the two ends. This CDR3 contains 14 residues. The germline V gene has CDR1 SGDLS and CDR2 YYNGEE. CDR3 residues: CASSVGVSNYGYTF. DNA of the CDR3: TGTGCCAGCAGCGTAGGCGTATCTAACTATGGCTACACCTTC.

This clone occurred a few times. The gene calls are TRBV28 and TRBJ2-3; D unclear. With 4 bases removed from V and 5 bases from J, the gap between germline ends came to 13 bases. Germline V gene data show CDR1 as MDHEN and CDR2 as SYDVKM. The CDR3 covers 14 residues. CDR3 nucleotides: TGTGCCAGCAGTTCTCCCCCCCCTAAAGATACGCAGTATTTT. Translation gives CASSSPPPKDTQYF.

The sample holds a few counts of this clone. This chain links TRBV5-4 with TRBJ2-1; TRBD2 matches 10 bases. CDR1 SGHNT and CDR2 YYREEE come from the germline V gene (reference sequence). V trimming: 4 bases; J trimming: 5 bases; junction bases outside the gene matches: 9. CDR3 size: 16 residues. In nucleotides, the CDR3 is TGTGCCAGCAGCCGAGGATCAGCGGGAGGGAACAATGAGCAGTTCTTC. As protein: CASSRGSAGGNNEQFF. Full variable domain (rest looked up from reference TRBV5-4 and TRBJ2-1): ETGVTQSPTHLIKTRGQQVTLRCSSQSGHNTVSWYQQALGQGPQFIFQYYREEENGRGNFPPRFSGLQFPNYSSELNVNALELDDSALYLCASSRGSAGGNNEQFFGPGTRLTVL.

This chain uses TRBV29-1 with TRBJ1-5, with D tentatively TRBD1 (6 bases). Germline CDR1 reads SQVTM; CDR2 reads ANQGSEA. CDR3 length equals 13 residues. Trimming stripped 4 bases from V and 5 bases from J, with 12 bases between. As DNA, the CDR3 is TGCAGCGTTGCAGGGGATAGAGATCAGCCCCAGCATTTT. This translates into CSVAGDRDQPQHF.